This TCR beta chain was profiled in a study of identifying expanded T cells in peripheral blood (dated by TCRdb to the late 2010s). Context from the whole study: Four technical replicates, made by sequencing separate aliquots from the same pool of genomic DNA, were compared pairwise. Here is what the overall study found, with its caveats: It was expected by the authors that biological variance in healthy repertoires might increase further over much longer intervals, such as months to years. For all healthy donors, the variance in clone template counts between roughly 2-week samples rose significantly as total template count increased. The beta-binomial model significantly reduced the number of clones called differentially abundant and the false-positive rate across all healthy-donor time intervals. About 1.2 differentially abundant clones were flagged by the binomial model between technical replicates, whereas about 15 and 19 were flagged over roughly two weeks and four weeks, respectively.

The immunoSEQ Assay, which uses bias-controlled multiplex PCR amplification of genomic DNA, was used to profile TCRbeta CDR3 regions. Turning to the authors' computational methods: The absolute abundance of each unique TCRbeta CDR3 region was quantified after sequences were collapsed and filtered. Differential abundance was tested with two models: a binomial (Fisher-equivalent) model and a beta-binomial model that adds time-dependent variance fitted from healthy donors. Clones with fewer than 5 combined templates were excluded, and clones with Benjamini-Hochberg FDR below 0.01 were called differentially abundant. Beta-binomial variance was modeled as a function of total template count across the two samples using the form v = (b*log(k)+a)^2. The source is immuneACCESS, and TCRdb retained only in-frame sequences with V and J called. Part of the clones is not carried over; for the studies checked, unresolved V genes explain less than half of this, and the remainder is unexplained. Clonal size and the V and J genes are those of that table, whereas D and trimming came from the DNA. In all, the sample holds roughly 82,000 clones, and approximately 85% of those were seen once. The ten largest clones represent 15% to 20% of the sample.

V gives up 6 bases and J gives up 7 bases, and the segment between their germline ends measures 12 bases. The CDR3 sequence holds 12 residues, the cysteine and phenylalanine included. Only CDR3 DNA is held: 36 bases, read in frame from base 1. CDR1 and CDR2, looked up from the germline V gene, are MNHNS and SASEGT. No immune events, such as infections, were documented for the healthy donors during the collection period. To calibrate time-dependent variance in a beta-binomial model of T-cell clone differential abundance, blood repertoires from healthy donors were used as a training cohort. The training cohort was composed of some ten healthy donors, 3 female and 7 male. On average the donors were 43 years old, and their ages spanned roughly 29 to 64 years. Obtained from a commercial supplier, whole blood was collected from each healthy donor at three time points set two to three weeks apart. For immunosequencing, genomic DNA was extracted from unsorted whole blood.

As to this clone: The target of this receptor is not known. No clone much larger than this one lies a single base away; base qualities are absent.

The receptor was isolated from a person aged 18-69 years in good health. The chain joins TRBV6-1 to TRBJ1-2, with TRBD1 tentatively as D gene (5 bases match). Sequencing input: blood. DNA sequence: TGTGCCAGCAGGGGGGGAGGGGCTGGCTACACCTTC. Translated, it reads CASRGGGAGYTF.